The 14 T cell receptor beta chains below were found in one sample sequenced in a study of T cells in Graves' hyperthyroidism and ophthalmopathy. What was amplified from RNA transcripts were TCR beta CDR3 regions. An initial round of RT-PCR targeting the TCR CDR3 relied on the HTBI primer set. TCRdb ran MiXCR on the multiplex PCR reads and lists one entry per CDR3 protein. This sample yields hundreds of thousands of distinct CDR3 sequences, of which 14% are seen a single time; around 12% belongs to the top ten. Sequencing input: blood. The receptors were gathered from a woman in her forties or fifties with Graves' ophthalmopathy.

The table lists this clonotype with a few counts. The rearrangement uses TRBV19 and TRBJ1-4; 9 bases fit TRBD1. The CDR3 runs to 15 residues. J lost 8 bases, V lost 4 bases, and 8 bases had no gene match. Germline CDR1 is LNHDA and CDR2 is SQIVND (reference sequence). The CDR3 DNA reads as TGTGCCAGTAGTACAGCCCGGGACAGGGTCGAAAAACTGTTTTTT. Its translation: CASSTARDRVEKLFF.

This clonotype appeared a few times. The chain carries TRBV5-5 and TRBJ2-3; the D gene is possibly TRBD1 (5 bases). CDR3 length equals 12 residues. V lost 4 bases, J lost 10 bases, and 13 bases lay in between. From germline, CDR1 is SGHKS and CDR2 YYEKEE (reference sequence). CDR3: CASSLAGIAQYF. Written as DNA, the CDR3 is TGTGCCAGCAGCCTGGCAGGGATAGCGCAGTATTTT. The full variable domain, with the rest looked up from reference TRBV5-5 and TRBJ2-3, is DAGVTQSPTHLIKTRGQQVTLRCSPISGHKSVSWYQQVLGQGPQFIFQYYEKEERGRGNFPDRFSARQFPNYSSELNVNALLLGDSALYLCASSLAGIAQYFGPGTRLTVL.

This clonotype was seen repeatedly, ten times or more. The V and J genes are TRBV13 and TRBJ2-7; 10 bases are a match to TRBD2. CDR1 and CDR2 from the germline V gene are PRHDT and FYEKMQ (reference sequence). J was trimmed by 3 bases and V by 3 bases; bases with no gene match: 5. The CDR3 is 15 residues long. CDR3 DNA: TGTGCCAGCAGCTTTGGACTAGCGGCAAACTACGAGCAGTACTTC. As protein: CASSFGLAANYEQYF. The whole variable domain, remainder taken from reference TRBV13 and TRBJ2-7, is AAGVIQSPRHLIKEKRETATLKCYPIPRHDTVYWYQQGPGQDPQFLISFYEKMQSDKGSIPDRFSAQQFSDYHSELNMSSLELGDSALYFCASSFGLAANYEQYFGPGTRLTVT.

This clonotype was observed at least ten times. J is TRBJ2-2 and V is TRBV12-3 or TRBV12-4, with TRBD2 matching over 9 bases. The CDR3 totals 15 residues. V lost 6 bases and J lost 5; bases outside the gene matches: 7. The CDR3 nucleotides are TGTGCCAGCAGAATAGCGGGAGTTAAGACCGGGGAGCTGTTTTTT. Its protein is CASRIAGVKTGELFF.

CDR3 loop: CASSLSHRGFHVDEQFF. The CDR3 DNA is TGTGCCAGCAGCTTATCACATCGGGGATTTCACGTCGATGAGCAGTTCTTC. The rearrangement uses TRBV7-8 and TRBJ2-1, with TRBD2 as a possible D gene (5 bases). The CDR3 runs to 17 residues. V was pared by 2 bases and J by 8 bases, with 22 bases between. Germline V gene data show CDR1 as SGHVS and CDR2 as FQNEAQ. The variable domain in full, with the rest retrieved from reference TRBV7-8 and TRBJ2-1, is GAGVSQSPRYKVAKRGQDVALRCDPISGHVSLFWYQQALGQGPEFLTYFQNEAQLDKSGLPSDRFFAERPEGSVSTLKIQRTQQEDSAVYLCASSLSHRGFHVDEQFFGPGTRLTVL.

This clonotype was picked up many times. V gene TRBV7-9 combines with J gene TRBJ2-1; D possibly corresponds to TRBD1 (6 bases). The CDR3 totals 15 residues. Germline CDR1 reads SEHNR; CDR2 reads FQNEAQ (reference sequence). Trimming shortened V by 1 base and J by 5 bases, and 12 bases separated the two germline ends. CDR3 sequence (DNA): TGTGCCAGCAGCTTAGTTCAGGGGCAAAACAATGAGCAGTTCTTC. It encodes CASSLVQGQNNEQFF.

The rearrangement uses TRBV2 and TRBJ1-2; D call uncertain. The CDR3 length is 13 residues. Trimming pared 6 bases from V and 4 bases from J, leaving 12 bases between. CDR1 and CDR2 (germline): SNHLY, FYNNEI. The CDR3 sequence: CASRGGGFYGYTF. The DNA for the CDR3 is TGTGCCAGCAGGGGCGGAGGGTTCTATGGCTACACCTTC.

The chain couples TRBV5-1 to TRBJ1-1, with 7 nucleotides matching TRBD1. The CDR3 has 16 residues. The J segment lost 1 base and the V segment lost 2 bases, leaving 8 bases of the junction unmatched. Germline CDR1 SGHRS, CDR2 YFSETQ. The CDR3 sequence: CASSFSGTEKNTEAFF. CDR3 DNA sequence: TGCGCCAGCAGCTTTTCCGGGACAGAGAAGAACACTGAAGCTTTCTTT.

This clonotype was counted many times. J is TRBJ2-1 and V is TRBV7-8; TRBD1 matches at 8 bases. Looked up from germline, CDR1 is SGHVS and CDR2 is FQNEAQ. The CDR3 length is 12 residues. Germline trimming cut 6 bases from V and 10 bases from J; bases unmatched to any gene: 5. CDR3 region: CASRFWTGEQFF. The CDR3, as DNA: TGTGCCAGCAGGTTTTGGACAGGGGAGCAGTTCTTC.

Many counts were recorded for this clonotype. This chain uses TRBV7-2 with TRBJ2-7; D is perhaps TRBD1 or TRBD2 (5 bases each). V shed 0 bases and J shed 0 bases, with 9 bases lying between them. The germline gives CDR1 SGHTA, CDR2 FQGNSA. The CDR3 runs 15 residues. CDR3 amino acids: CASSLAGPGSYEQYF. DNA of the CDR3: TGTGCCAGCAGCTTAGCGGGACCGGGCTCCTACGAGCAGTACTTC.

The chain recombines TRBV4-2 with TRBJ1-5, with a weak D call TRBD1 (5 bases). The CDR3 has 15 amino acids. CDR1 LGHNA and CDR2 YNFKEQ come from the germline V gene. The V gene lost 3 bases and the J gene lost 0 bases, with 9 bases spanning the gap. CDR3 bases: TGTGCCAGCAGCCAGGGGGTTGGTAGCAATCAGCCCCAGCATTTT. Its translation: CASSQGVGSNQPQHF.

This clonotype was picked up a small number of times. The CDR3 nucleotides read TGTGCCAGCGGAATTGTCACTGAAGCTTTCTTT. It translates to CASGIVTEAFF. The rearrangement joins TRBV19 to TRBJ1-1; D is undetermined. V was pared by 9 bases and J by 4 bases, with 9 bases between. The CDR3 is 11 amino acids. The germline V gene encodes CDR1 LNHDA and CDR2 SQIVND (reference sequence).

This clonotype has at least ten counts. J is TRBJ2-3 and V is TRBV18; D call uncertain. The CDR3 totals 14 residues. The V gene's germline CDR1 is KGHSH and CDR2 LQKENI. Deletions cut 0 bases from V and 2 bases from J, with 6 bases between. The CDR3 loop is CASSPPSSTDTQYF. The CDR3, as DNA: TGTGCCAGCTCACCACCTAGCTCCACAGATACGCAGTATTTT.

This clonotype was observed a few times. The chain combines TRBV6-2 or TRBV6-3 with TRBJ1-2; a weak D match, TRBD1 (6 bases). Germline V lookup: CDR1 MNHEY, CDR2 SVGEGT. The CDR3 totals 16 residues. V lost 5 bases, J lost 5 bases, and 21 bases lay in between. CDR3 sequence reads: CASSRPPGRGEYGYTF. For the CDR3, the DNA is TGTGCCAGCAGTCGACCCCCGGGCAGGGGTGAATATGGCTACACCTTC.